This T cell receptor beta chain comes out of a study of early T cells in non-severe SARS-CoV-2 infection (dated by TCRdb to 2020 to 2022). About the full investigation: Because TCR sequencing was done on bulk RNA from unsorted whole blood, the alpha and beta chains could not be paired.

General conclusions and limits of the study: Matching against VDJdb was skewed toward anti-spike CD8 responses, likely underestimated virus-specific expansions, and missed private and CD4 specificities.

This clonotype appeared many times. No antigen is known for it. Base qualities were left out, and no much larger clone turns up one base away. To prepare the library, 5' RACE was applied. TCRdb shows the sequencer as NextSeq 500. In the TCR library protocol, unique molecular identifiers were attached to individual cDNA molecules to correct for PCR bias and sequencing error. TCR alpha and beta chains were both sequenced, and the abundances of alpha and beta sequences in each sample were closely correlated with each other. Concerning the study's data processing: Decombinator V4 was used to perform V gene, J gene and CDR3 annotation of TCR sequences. Expanded TCRs were defined as changing significantly between any two time points under a Poisson model with p below 0.0001. TCR abundances were normalised to the total number of TCRs sequenced per sample and were expressed as counts per million. MAIT TCRs were defined by TRAV1-2 paired with TRAJ12, TRAJ20 or TRAJ33, and iNKT TCRs by TRAV10 paired with TRAJ18. VDJdb, accessed 1 November 2021, was searched for CMV, EBV and SARS-CoV-2 annotated TCRs, with TCRs annotated for multiple antigens excluded. TCRdb handled the public reads itself, with Q25 trimming in fastp and clone calling in MiXCR, and kept productive beta chains. Each CDR3 protein gets just one entry, which takes the most common genes and DNA from the rows behind it. These V and J calls are TCRdb output, not the study's own analysis. Here the sample has 25,000 to 35,000 distinct CDR3 sequences; roughly 7.2% occur a single time. Roughly 35% of the sample is held by the ten biggest clonotypes.

A case-control design nested within a healthcare worker cohort in London, UK, was used, with weekly nasopharyngeal swab PCR tests and blood sampling performed. Between 23 and 31 March 2020, the week of the UK lockdown, healthcare workers were enrolled and then followed up weekly for as long as 16 weeks. V loses 3 bases of germline sequence and J loses 6 bases, and the interval between the two ends is 14 bases. Inclusive of the bounding cysteine and phenylalanine, the CDR3 is 14 residues long. Just CDR3 DNA is preserved here, 42 bases in frame from base 1. The sequencing input was whole blood. This receptor was obtained from an adult who was a healthcare worker with PCR-confirmed SARS-CoV-2 infection or an uninfected control (not recorded which). The rearrangement combines TRBV12-3 or TRBV12-4 with TRBJ2-5; no D gene call is confident. In nucleotides, the sequence is TGTGCCAGCAGTTTGGCGGACGTAGAAAAGACCCAGTACTTC. Translated, this gives CASSLADVEKTQYF.